This T cell receptor beta chain originates from a study of monozygotic twins with cystic fibrosis. The CDR3 sequence is 12 residues long. V was clipped by 3 bases and J by 3 bases, with 4 bases between them. CDR1 SGHDT and CDR2 YYEEEE come from the germline V gene. Sequencing used immunoSEQ multiplex PCR; TCRdb keeps in-frame clones, though not all of them. The table records 25,000 to 30,000 clones, 95% to 98% of them present only once. This clone has a single count. Its antigen is not identified. Study-wide results and caveats: V usage most resembled the co-twin in 13 of 16 pairs. Shared CDR3 numbers were not associated with age, concordance or severity. Monozygotic CF twin pairs shared significantly more nucleotide-identical clonotypes than unrelated CF individuals did. The repertoire was suggested to be naive-dominated, clonality median roughly 0.0091.

The sample consisted of blood. This receptor was identified in a girl aged 2 to 10 with cystic fibrosis. The J gene is TRBJ1-5, the V gene TRBV5-6; D ambiguous. The CDR3 region is CASSSDNQPQHF. CDR3 nucleotides: TGTGCCAGCAGCTCAGACAATCAGCCCCAGCATTTT.